This TCR beta chain was identified in a study of cytomegalovirus exposure and HLA in healthy donors. Across the study: For the approximately 400 genotyped donors, roughly 81% fell within the Caucasian-associated ancestry cluster. General observations from the study: There were several of the most significant clusters that appeared linked to common viral pathogens in a later analysis. A highly shared variant cluster was judged a likely technical artifact.

Use of 60 Vbeta and 13 Jbeta primers characterized the PCR. Repertoires were generated with immunoSEQ multiplex PCR, while TCRdb's copy carries only in-frame clones and drops some. In total, the table holds around 53,000 clones. Note on this clone: Its antigen is unknown.

V was clipped by 5 bases and J by 4 bases; unmatched bases: 7. This CDR3 region has 16 residues. Per the germline V gene, CDR1 is LNHDA and CDR2 is SQIVND (reference sequence). This TCR was sampled from a man between 18 and 35 years old in good health and CMV-seropositive. Sequenced sample: PBMCs. The rearrangement joins TRBV19 to TRBJ1-5; 11 positions agree with TRBD1. This CDR3 is CASSSGTGGFNQPQHF. The CDR3, as DNA: TGTGCCAGTAGTTCAGGGACAGGGGGGTTTAATCAGCCCCAGCATTTT. The whole variable domain, remainder taken from reference TRBV19 and TRBJ1-5, is DGGITQSPKYLFRKEGQNVTLSCEQNLNHDAMYWYRQDPGQGLRLIYYSQIVNDFQKGDIAEGYSVSREKKESFPLTVTSAQKNPTAFYLCASSSGTGGFNQPQHFGDGTRLSIL.